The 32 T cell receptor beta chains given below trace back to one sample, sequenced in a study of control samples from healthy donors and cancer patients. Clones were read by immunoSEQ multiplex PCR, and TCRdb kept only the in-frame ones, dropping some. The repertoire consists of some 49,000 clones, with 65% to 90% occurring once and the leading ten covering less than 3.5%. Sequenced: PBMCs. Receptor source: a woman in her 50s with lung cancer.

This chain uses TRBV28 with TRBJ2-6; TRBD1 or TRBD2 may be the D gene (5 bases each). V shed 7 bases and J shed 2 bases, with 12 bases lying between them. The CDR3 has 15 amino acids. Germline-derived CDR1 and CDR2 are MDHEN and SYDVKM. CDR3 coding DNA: TGTGCCAGCAACTCTGGGGGTGCTGGGGCCAACGTCCTGACTTTC. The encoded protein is CASNSGGAGANVLTF.

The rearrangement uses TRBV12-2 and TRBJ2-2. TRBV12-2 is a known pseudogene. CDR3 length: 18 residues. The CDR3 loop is CASRFSRYCLAARGELFF. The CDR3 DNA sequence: TGTGCAAGTCGCTTCTCACGTTATTGTCTTGCTGCTCGCGGGGAGCTGTTTTTT.

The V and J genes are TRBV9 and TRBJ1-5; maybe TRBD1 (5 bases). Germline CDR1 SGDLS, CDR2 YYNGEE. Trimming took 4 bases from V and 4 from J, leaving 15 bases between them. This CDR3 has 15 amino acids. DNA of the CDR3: TGTGCCAGCAGCCCCGGGGGGAGTGAAAATCAGCCCCAGCATTTT. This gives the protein CASSPGGSENQPQHF.

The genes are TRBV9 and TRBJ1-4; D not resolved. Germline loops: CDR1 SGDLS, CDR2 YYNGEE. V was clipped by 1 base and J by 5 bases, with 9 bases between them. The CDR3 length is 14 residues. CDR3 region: CASSVSDSNEKLFF. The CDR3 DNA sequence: TGTGCCAGCAGCGTATCCGATTCAAATGAAAAACTGTTTTTT.

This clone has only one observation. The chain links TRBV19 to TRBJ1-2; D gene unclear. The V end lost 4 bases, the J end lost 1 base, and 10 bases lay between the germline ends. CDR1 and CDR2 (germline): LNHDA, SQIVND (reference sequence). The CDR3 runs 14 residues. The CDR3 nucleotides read TGTGCCAGTAGTACCGACAATCTTAACTATGGCTACACCTTC. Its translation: CASSTDNLNYGYTF. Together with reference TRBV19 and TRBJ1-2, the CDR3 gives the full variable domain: DGGITQSPKYLFRKEGQNVTLSCEQNLNHDAMYWYRQDPGQGLRLIYYSQIVNDFQKGDIAEGYSVSREKKESFPLTVTSAQKNPTAFYLCASSTDNLNYGYTFGSGTRLTVV.

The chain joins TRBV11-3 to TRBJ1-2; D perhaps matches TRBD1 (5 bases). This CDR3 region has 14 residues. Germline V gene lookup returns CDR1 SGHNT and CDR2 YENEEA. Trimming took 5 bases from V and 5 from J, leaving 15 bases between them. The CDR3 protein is CASSPRQGGYGYTF. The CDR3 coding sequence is TGTGCCAGCAGCCCGCGGCAGGGTGGTTATGGCTACACCTTC.

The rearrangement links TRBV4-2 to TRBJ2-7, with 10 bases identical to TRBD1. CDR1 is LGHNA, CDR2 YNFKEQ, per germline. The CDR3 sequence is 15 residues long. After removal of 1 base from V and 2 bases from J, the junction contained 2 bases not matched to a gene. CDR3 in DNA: TGTGCCAGCAGCCAAGCCGGGACAGGGGCCTACGAGCAGTACTTC. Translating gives CASSQAGTGAYEQYF.

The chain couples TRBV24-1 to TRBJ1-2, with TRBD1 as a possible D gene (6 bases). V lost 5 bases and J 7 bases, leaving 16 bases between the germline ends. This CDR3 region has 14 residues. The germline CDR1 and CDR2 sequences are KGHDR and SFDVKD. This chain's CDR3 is CATSATGRDSGYTF. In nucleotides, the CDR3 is TGTGCCACCAGTGCCACAGGGAGGGATAGTGGCTACACCTTC.

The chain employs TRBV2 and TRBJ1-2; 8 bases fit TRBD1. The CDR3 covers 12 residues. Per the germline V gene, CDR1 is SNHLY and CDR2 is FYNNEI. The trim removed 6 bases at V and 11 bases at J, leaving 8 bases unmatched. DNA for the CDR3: TGTGCCAGCAGCTGGACAGGGAGTATATACACCTTC. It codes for CASSWTGSIYTF.

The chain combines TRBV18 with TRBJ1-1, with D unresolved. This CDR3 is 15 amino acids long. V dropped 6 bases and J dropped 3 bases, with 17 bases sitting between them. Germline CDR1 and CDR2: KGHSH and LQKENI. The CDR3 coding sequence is TGTGCCAGCTCGCGCCTTCCGGGATTCGACACTGAAGCTTTCTTT. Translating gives CASSRLPGFDTEAFF.

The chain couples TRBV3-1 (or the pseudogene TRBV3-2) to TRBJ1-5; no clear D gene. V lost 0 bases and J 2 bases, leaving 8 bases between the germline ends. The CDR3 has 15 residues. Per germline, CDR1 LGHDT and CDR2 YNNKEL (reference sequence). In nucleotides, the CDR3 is TGTGCCAGCAGCCAAGATCCCGGAGGCAATCAGCCCCAGCATTTT. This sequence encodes CASSQDPGGNQPQHF.

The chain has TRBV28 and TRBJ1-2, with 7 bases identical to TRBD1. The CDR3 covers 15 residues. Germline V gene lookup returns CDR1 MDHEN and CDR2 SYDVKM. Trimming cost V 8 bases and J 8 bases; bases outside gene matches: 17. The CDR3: CASAGQATLSGGYTF. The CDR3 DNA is TGTGCCAGCGCCGGACAGGCCACCCTCAGCGGGGGCTACACCTTC.

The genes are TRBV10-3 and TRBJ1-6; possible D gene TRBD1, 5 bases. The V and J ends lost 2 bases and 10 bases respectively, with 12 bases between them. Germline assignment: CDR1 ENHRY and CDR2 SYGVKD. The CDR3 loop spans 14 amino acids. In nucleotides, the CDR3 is TGTGCCATCAGTGAGCCCCACGGGGGATCACCCCTCCACTTT. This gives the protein CAISEPHGGSPLHF.

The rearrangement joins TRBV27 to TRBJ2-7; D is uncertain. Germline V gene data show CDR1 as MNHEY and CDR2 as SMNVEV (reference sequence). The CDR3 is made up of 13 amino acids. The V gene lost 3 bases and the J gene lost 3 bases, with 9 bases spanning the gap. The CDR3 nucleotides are TGTGCCAGCAGTTTTCAGCAAAACTACGAGCAGTACTTC. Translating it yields CASSFQQNYEQYF.

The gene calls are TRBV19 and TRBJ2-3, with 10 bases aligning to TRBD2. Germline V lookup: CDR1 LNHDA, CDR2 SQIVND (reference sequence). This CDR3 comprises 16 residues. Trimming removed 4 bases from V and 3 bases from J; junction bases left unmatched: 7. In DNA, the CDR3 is TGTGCCAGTAGTACGGGAGCGGGGGGGCGGACAGATACGCAGTATTTT. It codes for CASSTGAGGRTDTQYF.

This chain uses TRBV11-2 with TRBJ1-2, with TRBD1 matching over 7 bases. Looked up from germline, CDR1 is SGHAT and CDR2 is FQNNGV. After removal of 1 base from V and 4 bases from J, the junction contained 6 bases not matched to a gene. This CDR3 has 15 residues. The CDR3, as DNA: TGTGCCAGCAGCTTAGCCGCAGGGGGTGGCTATGGCTACACCTTC. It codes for CASSLAAGGGYGYTF.

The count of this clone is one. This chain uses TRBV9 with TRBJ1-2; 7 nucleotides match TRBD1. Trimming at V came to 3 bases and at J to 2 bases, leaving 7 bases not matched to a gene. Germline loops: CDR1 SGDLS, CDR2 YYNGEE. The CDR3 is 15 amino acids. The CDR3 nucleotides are TGTGCCAGCAGCGCCAAAGCGGGACAGAACTATGGCTACACCTTC. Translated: CASSAKAGQNYGYTF.

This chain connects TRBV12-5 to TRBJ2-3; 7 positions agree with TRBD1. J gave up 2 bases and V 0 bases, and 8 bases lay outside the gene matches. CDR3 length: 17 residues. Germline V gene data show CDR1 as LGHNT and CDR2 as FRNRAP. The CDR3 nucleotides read TGTGCTAGTGGTTTGGTACTAGGGCAGGGGGTCACAGATACGCAGTATTTT. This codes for CASGLVLGQGVTDTQYF.

CDR3 sequence reads: CASSSGSGQVKDGYTF. CDR3 nucleotides: TGTGCCAGCAGCTCCGGCAGTGGACAGGTAAAGGATGGCTACACCTTC. The V and J genes are TRBV11-2 and TRBJ1-2; 7 nucleotides match TRBD1. CDR3 size: 16 residues. With V trimmed by 4 bases and J by 6 bases, 14 bases remained unmatched. Germline assignment: CDR1 SGHAT and CDR2 FQNNGV.

As DNA, the CDR3 is TGTGCCAGCAGCTTGAATGGTAATGGCTACACCTTC. It codes for CASSLNGNGYTF. This chain uses TRBV5-4 with TRBJ1-2; D remains unclear. V lost 1 base and J lost 6, with 7 bases in between. The CDR3 runs 12 residues. Germline V gene data show CDR1 as SGHNT and CDR2 as YYREEE (reference sequence). The whole variable domain, filled in from reference TRBV5-4 and TRBJ1-2, reads ETGVTQSPTHLIKTRGQQVTLRCSSQSGHNTVSWYQQALGQGPQFIFQYYREEENGRGNFPPRFSGLQFPNYSSELNVNALELDDSALYLCASSLNGNGYTFGSGTRLTVV.

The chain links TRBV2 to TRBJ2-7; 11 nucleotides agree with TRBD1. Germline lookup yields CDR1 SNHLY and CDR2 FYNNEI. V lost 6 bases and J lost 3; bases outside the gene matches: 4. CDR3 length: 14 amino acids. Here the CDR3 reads CASSRTGGSYEQYF. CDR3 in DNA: TGTGCCAGCAGCCGGACAGGGGGCAGCTACGAGCAGTACTTC. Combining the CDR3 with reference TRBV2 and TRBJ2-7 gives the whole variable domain EPEVTQTPSHQVTQMGQEVILRCVPISNHLYFYWYRQILGQKVEFLVSFYNNEISEKSEIFDDQFSVERPDGSNFTLKIRSTKLEDSAMYFCASSRTGGSYEQYFGPGTRLTVT.

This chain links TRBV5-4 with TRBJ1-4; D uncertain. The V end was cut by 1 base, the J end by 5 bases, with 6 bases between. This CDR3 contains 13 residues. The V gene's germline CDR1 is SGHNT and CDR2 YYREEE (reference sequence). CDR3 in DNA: TGTGCCAGCAGCTTGAGGAAGAATGAAAAACTGTTTTTT. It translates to CASSLRKNEKLFF.

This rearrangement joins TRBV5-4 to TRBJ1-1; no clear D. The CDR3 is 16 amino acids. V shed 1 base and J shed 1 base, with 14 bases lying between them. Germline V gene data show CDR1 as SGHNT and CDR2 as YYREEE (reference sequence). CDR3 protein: CASSLSVTERNTEAFF. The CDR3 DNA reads TGTGCCAGCAGCTTGTCAGTAACGGAGAGGAACACTGAAGCTTTCTTT.

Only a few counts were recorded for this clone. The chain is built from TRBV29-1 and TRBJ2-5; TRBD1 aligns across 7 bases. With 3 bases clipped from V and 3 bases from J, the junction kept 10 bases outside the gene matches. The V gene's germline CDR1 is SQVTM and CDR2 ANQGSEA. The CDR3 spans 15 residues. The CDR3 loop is CSVDLPWTGEETQYF. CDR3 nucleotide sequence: TGCAGCGTTGATTTACCTTGGACAGGCGAAGAGACCCAGTACTTC.

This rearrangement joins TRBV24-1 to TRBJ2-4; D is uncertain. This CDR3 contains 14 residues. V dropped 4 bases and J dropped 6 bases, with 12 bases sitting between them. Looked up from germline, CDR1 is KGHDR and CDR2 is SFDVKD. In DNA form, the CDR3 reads TGTGCCACCAGTGAAACCTCGTCGGGAAACATTCAGTACTTC. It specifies CATSETSSGNIQYF.

The CDR3 DNA sequence: TGTGCCAGCAGCCCCAGGGGGACAGCTCTCGAAAAACTGTTTTTT. Protein: CASSPRGTALEKLFF. The chain combines TRBV28 with TRBJ1-4; TRBD1 matches at 7 bases. Per the germline V gene, CDR1 is MDHEN and CDR2 is SYDVKM. CDR3 length: 15 residues. Trimming cost V 6 bases and J 8 bases; bases outside gene matches: 12.

The CDR3 DNA reads TGTGCCATCAGCGTGGGAGAGACCCAGTACTTC. Its protein is CAISVGETQYF. The gene calls are TRBV10-3 and TRBJ2-5, with no clear D. The CDR3 totals 11 residues. Germline V gene data show CDR1 as ENHRY and CDR2 as SYGVKD. Trimming cost V 6 bases and J 4 bases, with 6 bases left between them.

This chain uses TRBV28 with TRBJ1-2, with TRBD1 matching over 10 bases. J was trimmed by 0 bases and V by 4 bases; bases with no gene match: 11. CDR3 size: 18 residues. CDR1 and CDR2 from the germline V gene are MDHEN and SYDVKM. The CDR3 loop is CASSSAGTGAIANYGYTF. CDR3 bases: TGTGCCAGCAGTTCGGCCGGGACAGGGGCCATAGCTAACTATGGCTACACCTTC.

The CDR3 sequence is CASSPTGGGGTDTQYF. As DNA, the CDR3 is TGTGCCAGCTCACCGACAGGGGGCGGCGGCACAGATACGCAGTATTTT. V and J are TRBV18 and TRBJ2-3; TRBD1 agrees at 10 bases. Germline values: CDR1 KGHSH, CDR2 LQKENI. J gave up 1 base and V 3 bases, and 4 bases lay outside the gene matches. There are 16 residues in the CDR3.

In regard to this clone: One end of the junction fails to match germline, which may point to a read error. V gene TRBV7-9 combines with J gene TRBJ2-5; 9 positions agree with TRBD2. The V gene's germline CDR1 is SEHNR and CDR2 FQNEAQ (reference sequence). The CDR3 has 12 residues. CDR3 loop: CASSLKRGADDF. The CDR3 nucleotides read TGTGCCAGCAGCCTTAAGCGGGGGGCGGATGACTTC.

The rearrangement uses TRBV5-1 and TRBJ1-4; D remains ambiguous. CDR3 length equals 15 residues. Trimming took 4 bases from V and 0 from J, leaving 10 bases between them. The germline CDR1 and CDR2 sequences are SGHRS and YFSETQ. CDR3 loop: CASSLAPTTNEKLFF. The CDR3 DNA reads TGCGCCAGCAGCCTAGCCCCTACAACTAATGAAAAACTGTTTTTT.

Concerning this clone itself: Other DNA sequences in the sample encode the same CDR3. CDR3 protein: CASSWAGGAGYTF. The CDR3 DNA sequence: TGTGCCAGCAGCTGGGCGGGGGGGGCGGGCTACACCTTC. The gene calls are TRBV7-2 and TRBJ1-2, with D perhaps TRBD1 (6 bases). V gave up 4 bases and J gave up 8 bases, with 14 bases separating them. This CDR3 contains 13 residues. Per germline, CDR1 SGHTA and CDR2 FQGNSA.